The clone carrying this TCR beta chain has more than one count but fewer than ten. Antigen unknown. This CDR3 region has 16 residues. Germline V gene sequence: CDR1 MDHEN, CDR2 SYDVKM. Trimming left V 2 bases short and J 7 bases short, with 21 bases between. These data belong to a study of identifying expanded T cells in peripheral blood. The repertoire was sequenced with immunoSEQ multiplex PCR; TCRdb's copy has only in-frame clones and lacks some. Of 85,000 to 100,000 clones in the sample, approximately 88% were seen once. Study outcomes and limitations: Variance in clone template counts between two-week samples significantly increased with total template count across all healthy donors. Technical replicates showed approximately 1.2 changed clones; approximately two weeks 15 to 20; four weeks 19.

Healthy donors had no documented immune events, such as infections, while sampled. The source material was blood. The clonotype comes from a person between 18 and 69 years old in good health. The chain is built from TRBV28 and TRBJ2-7; a possible D gene is TRBD2 (5 bases). The DNA of the CDR3 is TGTGCCAGCAGTTTAGATCCCCAACGGTGGGCGGGTGAGCAGTACTTC. Protein sequence: CASSLDPQRWAGEQYF.